Detailed here is one T cell receptor (beta chain). These data originate in a study of cytomegalovirus exposure and HLA in healthy donors. Assay: immunoSEQ multiplex PCR; the TCRdb copy retains only in-frame clones and omits some. This repertoire shows more than 300,000 clones, about nine tenths found once; its top ten account for around 0.84%. This clonotype was obtained from a woman between 18 and 30 years old in good health and CMV-seronegative. Sequencing was done on a sample of PBMCs.

Here the CDR3 reads CASRGTGVGDEQYF. DNA of the CDR3: TGTGCCAGCAGGGGGACAGGGGTGGGGGACGAGCAGTACTTC. The chain links TRBV27 to TRBJ2-7; 10 positions match TRBD1. This CDR3 comprises 14 residues. Germline assignment: CDR1 MNHEY and CDR2 SMNVEV (reference sequence). V was pared by 6 bases and J by 5 bases, with 7 bases of the junction left unmatched.